Shown below are 30 T cell receptor beta chains from a single sample sequenced in a study of blood T cell repertoires in COVID-19. Data came from immunoSEQ multiplex PCR; TCRdb stores just in-frame clones and leaves some out. The sample lists tens of thousands of clones; 80% to 90% were seen once. Material for sequencing was peripheral blood. These receptors were collected from a woman in her 70s in a cohort sampled during active COVID-19.

This chain connects TRBV6-6 to TRBJ1-6, with D maybe TRBD1 (5 bases). The CDR3 totals 13 residues. The germline CDR1 and CDR2 sequences are MNHNY and SVGAGI (reference sequence). Between the trimmed V and J ends, which lost 9 bases and 6 bases, there was a span of 12 bases. CDR3 sequence reads: CASGSGGNSPLHF. The CDR3 nucleotides read TGTGCCAGTGGGTCCGGGGGTAATTCACCCCTCCACTTT.

The chain carries TRBV15 and TRBJ1-2; 8 nucleotides line up with TRBD1. The germline V gene has CDR1 LNHNV and CDR2 YYDKDF (reference sequence). CDR3 length equals 16 residues. With 0 bases clipped from V and 4 bases from J, the junction kept 7 bases outside the gene matches. The CDR3 spells CATSRDRPGGVYGYTF. In DNA, the CDR3 is TGTGCCACCAGCAGAGATCGGCCAGGGGGCGTCTATGGCTACACCTTC.

V usage is TRBV2 and J usage is TRBJ2-7; D perhaps matches TRBD2 (5 bases). This CDR3 comprises 13 residues. Germline loops: CDR1 SNHLY, CDR2 FYNNEI. V was pared by 4 bases and J by 7 bases, with 14 bases between. DNA of the CDR3: TGTGCCAGCAGTGCGAGAGGGTCCTGGGAGCAGTACTTC. It encodes CASSARGSWEQYF.

The V gene is TRBV11-2, the J gene TRBJ2-7; D is perhaps TRBD1 (7 bases). Per the germline V gene, CDR1 is SGHAT and CDR2 is FQNNGV. V lost 6 bases and J lost 1, with 10 bases in between. The length of the CDR3 is 13 residues. For the CDR3, the DNA is TGTGCCAGCAGATCAGGGGGGTCCTACGAGCAGTACTTC. Encoded protein: CASRSGGSYEQYF.

This chain connects TRBV4-1 to TRBJ1-2; TRBD1 aligns across 9 bases. Germline-derived CDR1 and CDR2 are MGHRA and YSYEKL. The junction had 6 bases not matched to a gene; V was cut back by 0 bases and J by 4 bases. The CDR3 runs to 16 residues. CDR3 amino acids: CASSQDHSQGAYGYTF. The CDR3 DNA sequence: TGCGCCAGCAGCCAAGATCATTCACAGGGGGCCTATGGCTACACCTTC.

The rearrangement uses TRBV9 and TRBJ1-6; TRBD1 matches 7 bases. The CDR3 extends over 15 amino acids. V shed 0 bases and J 8 bases; nucleotides not matched to a gene: 5. Germline values: CDR1 SGDLS, CDR2 YYNGEE. In DNA form, the CDR3 reads TGTGCCAGCAGCGTAGGACAGGGATCGTATTCACCCCTCCACTTT. Protein: CASSVGQGSYSPLHF.

The chain couples TRBV25-1 to TRBJ1-6, with D tentatively TRBD1 (5 bases). The V end lost 6 bases, the J end lost 5 bases, and 11 bases lay between the germline ends. This CDR3 is built from 14 residues. Looked up from germline, CDR1 is MGHDK and CDR2 is SYGVNS. CDR3 amino acids: CASSAGPNNSPLHF. As DNA, the CDR3 is TGTGCCAGCAGCGCGGGACCGAATAATTCACCCCTCCACTTT.

The J gene is TRBJ2-2, the V gene TRBV24-1, with 9 bases matching TRBD2. CDR1 and CDR2 from the germline V gene are KGHDR and SFDVKD. The CDR3 extends over 15 amino acids. V lost 7 bases to trimming and J lost 4 bases; unmatched junction nucleotides: 6. CDR3 nucleotide sequence: TGTGCCACCAGAGGGGTAGCGGGAGCCACCGGGGAGCTGTTTTTT. As protein: CATRGVAGATGELFF.

This clone was seen a single time. V is TRBV5-1 and J is TRBJ1-1; D is possibly TRBD1 (5 bases). Germline V gene data show CDR1 as SGHRS and CDR2 as YFSETQ. The CDR3 is 13 amino acids. V lost 5 bases and J lost 1, with 9 bases in between. CDR3 loop: CASRATGNTEAFF. CDR3 nucleotide sequence: TGCGCCAGCAGGGCCACAGGGAACACTGAAGCTTTCTTT. The variable domain in full, with the rest retrieved from reference TRBV5-1 and TRBJ1-1, is KAGVTQTPRYLIKTRGQQVTLSCSPISGHRSVSWYQQTPGQGLQFLFEYFSETQRNKGNFPGRFSGRQFSNSRSEMNVSTLELGDSALYLCASRATGNTEAFFGQGTRLTVV.

The chain joins TRBV6-6 to TRBJ1-6; 7 bases line up with TRBD1. J was trimmed by 7 bases and V by 0 bases; bases with no gene match: 6. CDR3 length: 16 amino acids. Germline V gene lookup returns CDR1 MNHNY and CDR2 SVGAGI (reference sequence). CDR3 coding DNA: TGTGCCAGCAGTTACTCGAAGACAGGGTCGAATTCACCCCTCCACTTT. This codes for CASSYSKTGSNSPLHF.

CDR3 in amino acids: CASRDRGYEQYF. The DNA for the CDR3 is TGTGCCAGCAGGGACAGGGGTTACGAGCAGTACTTC. This chain connects TRBV28 to TRBJ2-7; 9 nucleotides match TRBD1. From germline, CDR1 is MDHEN and CDR2 SYDVKM. The CDR3 extends over 12 amino acids. Trimming at V came to 6 bases and at J to 4 bases, leaving 1 base not matched to a gene.

The rearrangement uses TRBV30 and TRBJ2-3, with 10 positions matching TRBD2. The V gene's germline CDR1 is GTSNPN and CDR2 SVGIG (reference sequence). This CDR3 is 15 amino acids long. Unmatched junction bases numbered 1, after V lost 0 bases and J lost 1 base. This chain's CDR3 is CAWSVLAGRTDTQYF. DNA of the CDR3: TGTGCCTGGAGTGTACTAGCGGGGCGCACAGATACGCAGTATTTT.

V is TRBV14 and J is TRBJ2-2; 8 bases are shared with TRBD1. Germline V gene sequence: CDR1 SGHDN, CDR2 FVKESK. V lost 1 base and J lost 7; bases outside the gene matches: 11. This CDR3 comprises 17 residues. The CDR3 loop is CASSQALQGARGGELFF. The CDR3 nucleotides are TGTGCCAGCAGCCAAGCCCTCCAGGGGGCGAGGGGCGGGGAGCTGTTTTTT.

This clone is large (0.1 to 1%) by share. V is TRBV12-3 or TRBV12-4 and J is TRBJ2-5; D is unclear. V was pared by 4 bases and J by 2 bases, with 5 bases between. The CDR3 totals 12 residues. In nucleotides, the CDR3 is TGTGCCAGCAGTTGGAGTCAAGAGACCCAGTACTTC. It yields the protein CASSWSQETQYF.

This clone came up a few times. CDR3 nucleotide sequence: TGTGCCATCAGTACACAAGTCAATCAGCCCCAGCATTTT. This encodes CAISTQVNQPQHF. V is TRBV10-3 and J is TRBJ1-5; no clear D. The V gene's germline CDR1 is ENHRY and CDR2 SYGVKD. CDR3 length: 13 residues. V lost 5 bases and J lost 3, with 8 bases in between.

The J gene is TRBJ2-3, the V gene TRBV19; TRBD1 agrees at 8 bases. The CDR3 totals 14 residues. From germline, CDR1 is LNHDA and CDR2 SQIVND (reference sequence). The V gene end was trimmed by 5 bases and the J gene end by 4 bases; junction bases not matched to a gene: 5. The CDR3 coding sequence is TGTGCCAGTAGTTCACAGGGGGTCCCAGATACGCAGTATTTT. Protein: CASSSQGVPDTQYF.

This clone was counted a few times. This chain connects TRBV5-1 to TRBJ1-1, with TRBD1 identical over 7 bases. This CDR3 has 15 amino acids. Germline lookup yields CDR1 SGHRS and CDR2 YFSETQ. J lost 6 bases, V lost 0 bases, and 8 bases had no gene match. The CDR3 is CASSLGSTGHAEAFF. DNA for the CDR3: TGCGCCAGCAGCTTGGGTTCGACAGGGCACGCTGAAGCTTTCTTT.

The gene calls are TRBV3-1 (or the pseudogene TRBV3-2) and TRBJ2-7; D not certain. The CDR3 is made up of 12 amino acids. Germline-derived CDR1 and CDR2 are LGHDT and YNNKEL (reference sequence). Trimming took off 3 bases at V and 1 base at J, with 4 bases between the two ends. CDR3 region: CASSHHSYEQYF. For the CDR3, the DNA is TGTGCCAGCAGCCACCATTCCTACGAGCAGTACTTC.

The chain joins TRBV6-6 to TRBJ2-7; 7 bases line up with TRBD2. With V trimmed by 7 bases and J by 5 bases, 11 bases remained unmatched. Germline V gene sequence: CDR1 MNHNY, CDR2 SVGAGI (reference sequence). This CDR3 has 14 amino acids. The CDR3 spells CASNLGGGLNEQYF. The CDR3 region has the DNA TGTGCCAGCAACCTGGGGGGGGGACTGAACGAGCAGTACTTC.

V is TRBV2 and J is TRBJ2-3, with 9 bases lining up with TRBD2. The CDR3 spans 16 residues. V gave up 2 bases and J gave up 2 bases; unmatched junction bases: 5. The germline V gene encodes CDR1 SNHLY and CDR2 FYNNEI. In nucleotides, the CDR3 is TGTGCCAGCAGTGAAACGACTAGCGGACTCACAGATACGCAGTATTTT. It yields the protein CASSETTSGLTDTQYF.

The chain recombines TRBV3-1 (or the pseudogene TRBV3-2) with TRBJ2-7; 8 bases map to TRBD2. CDR1 is LGHDT and CDR2 is YNNKEL in the germline V gene (reference sequence). With V trimmed by 2 bases and J by 5 bases, 8 bases remained unmatched. The CDR3 runs 15 residues. The CDR3 spells CASSQFSAGGHEQYF. Written as DNA, the CDR3 is TGTGCCAGCAGCCAATTTTCCGCGGGAGGCCACGAGCAGTACTTC.

The chain joins TRBV28 to TRBJ1-3, with a tentative D call TRBD1 (6 bases). Trimming left V 6 bases short and J 1 base short, with 10 bases between. CDR1 is MDHEN, CDR2 SYDVKM, per germline. This CDR3 has 14 amino acids. CDR3 in amino acids: CASRQQGSGNTIYF. Here the CDR3 DNA reads TGTGCCAGCAGGCAACAGGGATCTGGAAACACCATATATTTT.

The chain couples TRBV18 to TRBJ2-7, with a weak D call TRBD1 (6 bases). V lost 2 bases to trimming and J lost 0 bases, with 14 bases between them. The CDR3 is 16 residues long. Germline V CDR1 and CDR2: KGHSH, LQKENI. The CDR3 region has the DNA TGTGCCAGCTCACCATCCCGGACAGTTATCTCCTACGAGCAGTACTTC. It codes for CASSPSRTVISYEQYF.

The rearrangement links TRBV7-8 to TRBJ2-3, with D perhaps TRBD2 (6 bases). CDR1 SGHVS and CDR2 FQNEAQ come from the germline V gene. The CDR3 totals 16 residues. V was trimmed by 2 bases and J by 2 bases, leaving 14 bases between them. Here the CDR3 reads CASSLSLAVVTDTQYF. CDR3 sequence (DNA): TGTGCCAGCAGCTTATCATTAGCGGTCGTCACAGATACGCAGTATTTT.

V usage is TRBV29-1 and J usage is TRBJ1-2, with TRBD1 matching 12 bases. V was clipped by 7 bases and J by 3 bases; unmatched bases: 3. The CDR3 is made up of 13 amino acids. Germline CDR1 is SQVTM and CDR2 is ANQGSEA. The chain's CDR3 is CSAGTGGDYGYTF. CDR3 nucleotides: TGCAGCGCAGGGACAGGGGGCGACTATGGCTACACCTTC.

J is TRBJ2-5 and V is TRBV6-5; 8 bases fit TRBD1. The CDR3 spans 13 residues. The V gene end was trimmed by 6 bases and the J gene end by 4 bases; junction bases not matched to a gene: 4. CDR1 is MNHEY, CDR2 SVGAGI, per germline. CDR3 amino acids: CASRAGGRETQYF. The DNA of the CDR3 is TGTGCCAGCAGGGCAGGGGGCAGAGAGACCCAGTACTTC.

This clone was seen more than once but under ten times. The chain combines TRBV6-5 with TRBJ2-7; weak D call: TRBD1 (5 bases). The CDR3 loop spans 14 amino acids. V shed 2 bases and J shed 3 bases, with 11 bases lying between them. Germline CDR1 and CDR2: MNHEY and SVGAGI. The CDR3 sequence is CASSYGTGYYEQYF. In nucleotides, the CDR3 is TGTGCCAGCAGTTACGGAACAGGTTACTACGAGCAGTACTTC.

The CDR3 loop reads CASSPPGQGNQPQHF. CDR3 coding DNA: TGTGCCAGCTCACCACCGGGGCAGGGGAATCAGCCCCAGCATTTT. The chain is built from TRBV18 and TRBJ1-5, with D maybe TRBD1 (6 bases). The V end was cut by 0 bases, the J end by 4 bases, with 10 bases between. CDR3 size: 15 residues. CDR1 is KGHSH, CDR2 LQKENI, per germline.

V usage is TRBV5-4 and J usage is TRBJ2-3, with D uncertain. CDR1 and CDR2 (germline): SGHNT, YYREEE (reference sequence). The CDR3 sequence is 15 residues long. Trimming removed 4 bases at V and 2 bases at J, with 14 bases between. The CDR3 DNA sequence: TGTGCCAGCAGCCCCACCTCAGTCTTCACAGATACGCAGTATTTT. Its protein is CASSPTSVFTDTQYF.

V and J are TRBV9 and TRBJ2-2; weak D call: TRBD2 (7 bases). Trimming pared 4 bases from V and 4 bases from J, leaving 17 bases between. Germline V gives CDR1 SGDLS, CDR2 YYNGEE. There are 16 residues in the CDR3. DNA of the CDR3: TGTGCCAGCAGCAGGGGGGGCGCCCCGGGCACCGGGGAGCTGTTTTTT. Its protein product is CASSRGGAPGTGELFF.